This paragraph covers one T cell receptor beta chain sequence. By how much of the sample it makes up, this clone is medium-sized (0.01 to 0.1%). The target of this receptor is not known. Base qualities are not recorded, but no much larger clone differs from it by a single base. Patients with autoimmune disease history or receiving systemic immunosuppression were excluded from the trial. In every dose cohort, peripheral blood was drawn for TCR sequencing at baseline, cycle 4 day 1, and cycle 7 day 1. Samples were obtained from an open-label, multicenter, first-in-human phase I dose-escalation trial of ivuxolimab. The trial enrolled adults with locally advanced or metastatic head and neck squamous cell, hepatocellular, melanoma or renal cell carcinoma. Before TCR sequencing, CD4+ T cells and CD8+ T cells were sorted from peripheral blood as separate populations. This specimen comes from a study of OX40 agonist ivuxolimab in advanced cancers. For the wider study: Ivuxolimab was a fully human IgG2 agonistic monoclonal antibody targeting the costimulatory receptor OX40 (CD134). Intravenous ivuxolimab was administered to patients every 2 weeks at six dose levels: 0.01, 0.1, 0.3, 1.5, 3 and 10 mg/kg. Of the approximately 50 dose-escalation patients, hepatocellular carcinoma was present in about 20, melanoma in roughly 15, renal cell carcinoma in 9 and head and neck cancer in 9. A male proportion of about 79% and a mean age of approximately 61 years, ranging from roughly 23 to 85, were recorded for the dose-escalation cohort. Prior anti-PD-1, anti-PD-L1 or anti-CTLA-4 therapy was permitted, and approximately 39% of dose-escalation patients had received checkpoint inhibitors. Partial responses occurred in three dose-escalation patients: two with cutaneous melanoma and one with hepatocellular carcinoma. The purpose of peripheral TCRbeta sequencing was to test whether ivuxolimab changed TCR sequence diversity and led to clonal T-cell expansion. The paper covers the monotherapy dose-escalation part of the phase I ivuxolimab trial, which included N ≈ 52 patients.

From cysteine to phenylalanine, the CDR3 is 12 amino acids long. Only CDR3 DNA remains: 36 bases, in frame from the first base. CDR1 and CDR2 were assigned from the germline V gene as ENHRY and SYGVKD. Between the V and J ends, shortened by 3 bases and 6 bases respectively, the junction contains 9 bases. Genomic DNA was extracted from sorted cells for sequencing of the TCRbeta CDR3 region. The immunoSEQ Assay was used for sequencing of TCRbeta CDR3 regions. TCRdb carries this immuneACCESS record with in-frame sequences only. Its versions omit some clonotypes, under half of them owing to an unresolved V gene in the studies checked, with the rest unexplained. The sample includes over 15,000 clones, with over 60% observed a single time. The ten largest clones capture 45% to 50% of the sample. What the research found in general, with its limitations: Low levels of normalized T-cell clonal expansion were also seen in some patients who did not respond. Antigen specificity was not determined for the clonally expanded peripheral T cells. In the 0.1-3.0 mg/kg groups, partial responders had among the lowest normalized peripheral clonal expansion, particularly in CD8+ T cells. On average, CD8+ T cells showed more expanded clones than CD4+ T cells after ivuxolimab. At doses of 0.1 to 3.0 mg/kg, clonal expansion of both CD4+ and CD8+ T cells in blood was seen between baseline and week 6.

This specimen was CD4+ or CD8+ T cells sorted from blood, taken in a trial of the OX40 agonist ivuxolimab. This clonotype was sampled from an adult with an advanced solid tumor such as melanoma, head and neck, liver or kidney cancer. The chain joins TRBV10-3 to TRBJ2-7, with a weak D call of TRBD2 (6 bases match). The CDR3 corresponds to CAISEAGSEQYF. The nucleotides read TGTGCCATCAGTGAAGCGGGCAGCGAGCAGTACTTC.